This TCR beta chain emerged from a study of T cell repertoires in cytomegalovirus infection. Study in general: Matching HLA type, along with CMV infection, was indicated by public TCR beta signatures.

TCRdb reprocessed the reads with MiXCR, giving one entry per CDR3 protein. The profile shows about 260,000 distinct CDR3 sequences, 9.1% of them singletons. Trimming pared 6 bases from V and 0 bases from J, leaving 9 bases between. The CDR3 has 14 residues. The source material was PBMCs. The chain employs TRBV12-3 or TRBV12-4 and TRBJ2-4; D is ambiguous. The sequence was obtained from a human donor in good health (CMV status not recorded). Some clones in this sample may be carry-over from other donors' samples. The CDR3 DNA reads TGTGCCAGCAGGCCCACATTAGCCAAAAACATTCAGTACTTC. This sequence encodes CASRPTLAKNIQYF.